The next 25 T cell receptor beta chains were all read from a single sample in a study of blood T cell repertoires in COVID-19. Method: immunoSEQ multiplex PCR; TCRdb's copy keeps in-frame clones and lacks some. The sample has about 67,000 clones, approximately 87% seen once. Sequenced: peripheral blood. The receptor source for this set is a man aged 50 or older with active COVID-19.

By its share, this clone is medium-sized. The chain joins TRBV12-3 or TRBV12-4 to TRBJ2-7; D is undetermined. CDR3 length equals 12 residues. Trimming stripped 4 bases from V and 3 bases from J, with 7 bases between. CDR3 sequence: CASSSGFYEQYF. The CDR3 DNA reads TGTGCCAGCAGTTCCGGGTTCTACGAGCAGTACTTC.

The chain employs TRBV19 and TRBJ1-5; D not resolved. The CDR3 consists of 15 residues. V was shortened by 0 bases and J by 2 bases, with 8 bases between the two germline ends. Germline CDR1 and CDR2: LNHDA and SQIVND (reference sequence). The CDR3 coding sequence is TGTGCCAGTAGTATAGATCAAGTAGGCAATCAGCCCCAGCATTTT. It codes for CASSIDQVGNQPQHF.

J is TRBJ1-4 and V is TRBV25-1; D gene uncertain. This CDR3 is 15 amino acids long. V was shortened by 0 bases and J by 8 bases, with 13 bases between the two germline ends. Germline CDR1 MGHDK, CDR2 SYGVNS. The CDR3 nucleotides are TGTGCCAGCAGTGAATATTCGGAGGTAGAGGAAAAACTGTTTTTT. It is translated as CASSEYSEVEEKLFF.

This clone is categorized as large (0.1 to 1%). The V gene is TRBV6-2 or TRBV6-3, the J gene TRBJ1-5; D remains ambiguous. Trimming shortened V by 0 bases and J by 7 bases, and 13 bases separated the two germline ends. This CDR3 has 15 residues. CDR1 MNHEY and CDR2 SVGEGT come from the germline V gene. CDR3 DNA sequence: TGTGCCAGCAGTTACTCGATATTTCCCGGGCAGCCCCAGCATTTT. Its translation is CASSYSIFPGQPQHF.

This clone was recorded once. The chain is built from TRBV11-3 and TRBJ1-2, with no clear D. The germline V gene encodes CDR1 SGHNT and CDR2 YENEEA. The CDR3 runs 15 residues. V gave up 0 bases and J gave up 4 bases, with 12 bases separating them. CDR3 protein: CASSLEPAGLYGYTF. In DNA form, the CDR3 reads TGTGCCAGCAGCTTAGAGCCAGCGGGCCTCTATGGCTACACCTTC.

This chain uses TRBV13 with TRBJ2-7; 8 nucleotides match TRBD2. V lost 4 bases, J lost 5 bases, and 10 bases stayed unmatched. Germline V gene data show CDR1 as PRHDT and CDR2 as FYEKMQ (reference sequence). The CDR3 runs 15 residues. The DNA for the CDR3 is TGTGCCAGCAGCTCTCAGACTAGCGTTATCGACGAGCAGTACTTC. This sequence encodes CASSSQTSVIDEQYF.

The V call is TRBV27, the J call TRBJ2-3; 10 positions agree with TRBD1. This CDR3 has 15 residues. Germline V gene sequence: CDR1 MNHEY, CDR2 SMNVEV (reference sequence). CDR3 loop: CASARTGGNTDTQYF. The CDR3 coding sequence is TGTGCTTCGGCCCGGACAGGGGGTAACACAGATACGCAGTATTTT.

The chain couples TRBV6-5 to TRBJ1-1, with 7 bases that match TRBD1. The CDR3 totals 13 residues. Germline CDR1 MNHEY, CDR2 SVGAGI. Trimming cost V 10 bases and J 3 bases; bases outside gene matches: 8. CDR3 nucleotide sequence: TGTGCCACGAGCCGGGACAGTTACACTGAAGCTTTCTTT. It translates to CATSRDSYTEAFF.

The chain couples TRBV21-1 to TRBJ2-7; TRBD1 is taken as the D call from the table, unchecked against the DNA. TRBV21-1 is a known pseudogene. CDR3 size: 14 residues. CDR3 amino acids: CASSARQGPGEQYF. Here the CDR3 DNA reads TGTGCCAGCAGCGCTCGACAGGGCCCGGGGGAGCAGTACTTC.

This clone was seen once. The chain couples TRBV11-2 to TRBJ2-7; no reliable D call. Germline values: CDR1 SGHAT, CDR2 FQNNGV. The CDR3 consists of 14 residues. The V and J ends lost 1 base and 5 bases respectively, with 12 bases between them. The CDR3: CASSLARFRDEQYF. The DNA of the CDR3 is TGTGCCAGCAGCTTAGCGCGGTTTCGGGACGAGCAGTACTTC.

This chain uses TRBV19 with TRBJ1-5; 11 nucleotides agree with TRBD1. The CDR3 consists of 15 residues. Germline trimming cut 4 bases from V and 6 bases from J; bases unmatched to any gene: 5. Germline V gives CDR1 LNHDA, CDR2 SQIVND (reference sequence). In DNA form, the CDR3 reads TGTGCCAGTAGTAGGGGACAGGGGGTAAGTCAGCCCCAGCATTTT. Translation: CASSRGQGVSQPQHF.

This sequence joins TRBV6-5 and TRBJ2-5; 8 nucleotides agree with TRBD1. The CDR3 runs 14 residues. Unmatched junction bases numbered 17, after V lost 7 bases and J lost 13 bases. Germline values: CDR1 MNHEY, CDR2 SVGAGI. CDR3: CASTPRGRVGQVYF. In DNA, the CDR3 is TGTGCCAGCACCCCGCGGGGCAGGGTGGGACAGGTGTACTTC.

This chain connects TRBV5-1 to TRBJ2-3; no clear D gene. The CDR3 loop spans 13 amino acids. Germline assignment: CDR1 SGHRS and CDR2 YFSETQ. Trimming stripped 0 bases from V and 5 bases from J, with 7 bases between. CDR3 region: CASSLDKLDTQYF. The DNA of the CDR3 is TGCGCCAGCAGCTTGGATAAGCTAGATACGCAGTATTTT.

The chain recombines TRBV6-5 with TRBJ1-3, with 8 bases lining up with TRBD1. The V gene end was trimmed by 6 bases and the J gene end by 4 bases; junction bases not matched to a gene: 5. Germline V gene data show CDR1 as MNHEY and CDR2 as SVGAGI. The length of the CDR3 is 14 residues. Here the CDR3 DNA reads TGTGCCAGCAGATCAGGGGGCCTCGGAAACACCATATATTTT. Its translation is CASRSGGLGNTIYF.

This clone was recorded only once. The CDR3 spells CTSSQDADRPDEKLFF. CDR3 coding DNA: TGCACCAGCAGCCAAGATGCGGACAGGCCGGATGAAAAACTGTTTTTT. This chain links TRBV1 with TRBJ1-4; the table's D call, TRBD1, has no DNA check behind it. TRBV1 is given as a pseudogene. The length of the CDR3 is 16 residues.

The chain carries TRBV6-6 and TRBJ2-5; D perhaps matches TRBD2 (6 bases). Trimming shortened V by 1 base and J by 5 bases, and 11 bases separated the two germline ends. The CDR3 length is 14 residues. CDR1 and CDR2 from the germline V gene are MNHNY and SVGAGI (reference sequence). In DNA form, the CDR3 reads TGTGCCAGCAGTTACTTGGGGGGACTGGAGACCCAGTACTTC. It is translated as CASSYLGGLETQYF.

This clone was detected only once. The chain couples TRBV7-9 to TRBJ2-3; the match to TRBD2 covers 11 bases. Trimming cost V 5 bases and J 2 bases; bases outside gene matches: 6. Per the germline V gene, CDR1 is SEHNR and CDR2 is FQNEAQ (reference sequence). CDR3 length: 16 amino acids. CDR3 sequence (DNA): TGTGCCAGCAGCCAAAGACTAGCGGGGCTCACAGATACGCAGTATTTT. This gives the protein CASSQRLAGLTDTQYF.

V usage is TRBV9 and J usage is TRBJ2-5; TRBD1 agrees at 7 bases. The V segment lost 0 bases and the J segment 9 bases; nucleotides outside the gene matches: 11. Germline loops: CDR1 SGDLS, CDR2 YYNGEE. The CDR3 length is 15 residues. The CDR3 bases are TGTGCCAGCAGCGTAGCACAGGGGCCGCCATACGCCCAGTACTTC. Translating gives CASSVAQGPPYAQYF. The full variable domain, its missing parts supplied by reference TRBV9 and TRBJ2-5, is DSGVTQTPKHLITATGQRVTLRCSPRSGDLSVYWYQQSLDQGLQFLIQYYNGEERAKGNILERFSAQQFPDLHSELNLSSLELGDSALYFCASSVAQGPPYAQYFGPGTRLLVL.

The V and J genes are TRBV29-1 and TRBJ1-2; tentatively, D is TRBD1 (6 bases). Trimming cost V 6 bases and J 8 bases, with 10 bases left between them. This CDR3 has 10 amino acids. Germline V gene data show CDR1 as SQVTM and CDR2 as ANQGSEA. The CDR3 DNA reads as TGCAGCGTAGAACAGGGAGGCTACACCTTC. This encodes CSVEQGGYTF.

The gene calls are TRBV5-4 and TRBJ2-5; D is undetermined. Germline CDR1 and CDR2: SGHNT and YYREEE (reference sequence). The length of the CDR3 is 12 residues. Trimming stripped 1 base from V and 4 bases from J, with 5 bases between. CDR3 amino acids: CASSLNGETQYF. The CDR3 bases are TGTGCCAGCAGCTTGAACGGAGAGACCCAGTACTTC.

This chain links TRBV29-1 with TRBJ2-1; 11 bases match TRBD2. The CDR3 loop spans 14 amino acids. Germline V lookup: CDR1 SQVTM, CDR2 ANQGSEA. With V trimmed by 4 bases and J by 3 bases, 2 bases remained unmatched. CDR3 sequence: CSVALAGDYNEQFF. DNA of the CDR3: TGCAGCGTTGCACTAGCGGGGGACTACAATGAGCAGTTCTTC.

The chain uses TRBV28 and TRBJ2-5; 13 positions match TRBD2. Germline V gives CDR1 MDHEN, CDR2 SYDVKM. J lost 0 bases, V lost 1 base, and 2 bases had no gene match. This CDR3 contains 17 residues. CDR3 nucleotide sequence: TGTGCCAGCAGTTTATTACTAGCGGGAGGGAACCAAGAGACCCAGTACTTC. This codes for CASSLLLAGGNQETQYF.

J is TRBJ2-7 and V is TRBV6-2 or TRBV6-3; TRBD1 matches 8 bases. The germline gives CDR1 MNHEY, CDR2 SVGEGT. The CDR3 runs to 13 residues. After removal of 4 bases from V and 12 bases from J, the junction contained 11 bases not matched to a gene. CDR3 sequence reads: CASSFFRGGTGYF. The CDR3 nucleotides read TGTGCCAGCAGTTTCTTCCGGGGTGGGACAGGGTACTTC.

V gene TRBV18 combines with J gene TRBJ2-5, with D perhaps matching TRBD2 (5 bases). The ends were cut back, 8 bases at V and 4 bases at J, with 8 bases in the middle. Germline values: CDR1 KGHSH, CDR2 LQKENI. CDR3 length: 11 residues. The CDR3 is CASKSGETQYF. CDR3 nucleotide sequence: TGTGCCAGCAAAAGCGGAGAGACCCAGTACTTC.

The J gene is TRBJ2-3, the V gene TRBV28, with 8 bases aligning to TRBD1. Unmatched junction bases numbered 11, after V lost 4 bases and J lost 5 bases. From germline, CDR1 is MDHEN and CDR2 SYDVKM. This CDR3 has 16 amino acids. CDR3 in amino acids: CASSSIRDRPVDTQYF. The DNA for the CDR3 is TGTGCCAGCAGTTCCATCCGGGACAGGCCCGTAGATACGCAGTATTTT.